This T cell receptor (beta chain) was identified in a study of T cells in Graves' hyperthyroidism and ophthalmopathy. TCR beta CDR3 sequences were amplified from RNA transcripts. The HTBI primer set served for first-round RT-PCR of the TCR CDR3. One entry per CDR3 protein results from TCRdb running MiXCR on the multiplex PCR reads. The profile covers 550,000 to 850,000 distinct CDR3 sequences, with roughly a sixth appearing a single time and over 15% taken by the ten largest. This clonotype has ten or more counts. The target antigen is unknown. Trimming removed 0 bases from V and 1 base from J, with 13 bases in between. Per the germline V gene, CDR1 is SGDLS and CDR2 is YYNGEE. The CDR3 is 16 amino acids. Findings and caveats of the study: The model made its ophthalmopathy prediction, and onset followed a median approximately 7 months later. Expanded thyroid clonotypes (above 0.001) were mostly also found in blood. From stable hyperthyroidism, ophthalmopathy was set apart by a 13 V-J model.

Recently diagnosed hyperthyroidism of less than 2 months' duration affected patients aged 18 to 65. The V and J genes are TRBV9 and TRBJ1-1, with D perhaps TRBD1 (5 bases). Sequences were obtained from blood. This clonotype was sampled from a woman aged 50 to 60 with Graves' hyperthyroidism that later progressed to Graves' ophthalmopathy. CDR3 protein: CASSVASGQANTEAFF. The CDR3 DNA reads TGTGCCAGCAGCGTAGCTTCCGGACAAGCGAACACTGAAGCTTTCTTT.